This TCR beta chain was sequenced for a study of T-cell reconstitution after alpha-beta-depleted transplantation in children. Construction of the TCRbeta library involved unique molecular identifiers. TCRdb recomputed calls from the PCR reads with MiXCR, one row per CDR3 protein. The sample has some 200,000 distinct CDR3 sequences, roughly 8.3% seen once; the top ten hold under 40%. This clonotype showed up many times. The target antigen is unknown. Looked up from germline, CDR1 is SGHAT and CDR2 is FQNNGV. The CDR3 totals 19 residues. Losses at the gene ends were 5 bases for V and 4 bases for J; bases not matched to a gene: 18. Findings of the study overall: There were some patients whose high TCRbeta diversity at day 60 came from surviving recipient T cells and thymic progenitors. Expanded graft clones, several hundred of them, were reportedly the source of alpha-beta T cells about two months after transplant. One year after transplant, T-cell counts and diversity came mostly from newly produced T cells.

The chain links TRBV11-2 to TRBJ2-2; 8 nucleotides align to TRBD2. This TCR was recovered from a male patient under 10 years old who had a stem cell transplant for acute myeloid leukemia, so the T cells may come from the graft donor. Material: PBMCs, mostly from graft donor cells, obtained 360 days after TCRalphabeta/CD19-depleted stem cell transplant. Written as DNA, the CDR3 is TGTGCCAGCAGCCTAGGTCCGCCCCTAGGACTAGCAGTCACCGGGGAGCTGTTTTTT. The encoded protein is CASSLGPPLGLAVTGELFF.